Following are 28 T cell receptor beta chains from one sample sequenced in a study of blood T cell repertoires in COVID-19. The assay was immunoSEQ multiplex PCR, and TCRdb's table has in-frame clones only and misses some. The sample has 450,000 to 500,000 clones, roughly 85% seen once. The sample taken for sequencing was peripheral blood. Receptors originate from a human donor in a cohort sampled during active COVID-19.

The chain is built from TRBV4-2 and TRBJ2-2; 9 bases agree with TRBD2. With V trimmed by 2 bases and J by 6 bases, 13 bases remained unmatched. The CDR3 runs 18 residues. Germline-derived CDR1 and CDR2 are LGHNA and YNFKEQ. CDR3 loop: CASSQKIPAGGPPGELFF. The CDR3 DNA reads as TGTGCCAGCAGCCAAAAAATCCCAGCGGGAGGACCACCCGGGGAGCTGTTTTTT.

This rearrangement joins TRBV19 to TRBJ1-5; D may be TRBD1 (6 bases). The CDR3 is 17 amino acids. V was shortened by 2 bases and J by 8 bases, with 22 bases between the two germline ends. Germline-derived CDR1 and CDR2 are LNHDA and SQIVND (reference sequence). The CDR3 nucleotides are TGTGCCAGTAGTATACCACCAGTTACAGGGTCGAGCAAGCCCCAGCATTTT. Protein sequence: CASSIPPVTGSSKPQHF.

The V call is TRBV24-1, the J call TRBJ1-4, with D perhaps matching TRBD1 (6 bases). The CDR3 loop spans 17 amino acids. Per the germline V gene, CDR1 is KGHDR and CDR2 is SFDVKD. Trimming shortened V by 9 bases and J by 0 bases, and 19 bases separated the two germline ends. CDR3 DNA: TGTGCCACCCTTCGGGGGGGCGAGATAGCAACTAATGAAAAACTGTTTTTT. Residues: CATLRGGEIATNEKLFF.

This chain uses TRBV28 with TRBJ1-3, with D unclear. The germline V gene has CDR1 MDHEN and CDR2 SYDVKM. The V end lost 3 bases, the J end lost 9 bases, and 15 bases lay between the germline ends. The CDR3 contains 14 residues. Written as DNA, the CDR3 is TGTGCCAGCAGTTTCGGCGGAGTTTCGGGCACCATATATTTT. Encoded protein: CASSFGGVSGTIYF.

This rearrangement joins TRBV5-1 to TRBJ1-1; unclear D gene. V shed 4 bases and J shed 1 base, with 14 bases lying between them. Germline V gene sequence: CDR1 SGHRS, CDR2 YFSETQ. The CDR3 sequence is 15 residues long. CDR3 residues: CASSLESTGNTEAFF. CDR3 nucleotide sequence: TGCGCCAGCAGCCTAGAATCGACGGGGAACACTGAAGCTTTCTTT.

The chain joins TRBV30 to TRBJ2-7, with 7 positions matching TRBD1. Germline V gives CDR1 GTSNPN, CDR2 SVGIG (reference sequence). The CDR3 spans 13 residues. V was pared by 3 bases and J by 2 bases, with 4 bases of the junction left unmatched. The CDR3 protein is CAWSPGQPYEQYF. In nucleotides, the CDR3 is TGTGCCTGGAGCCCGGGACAGCCCTACGAGCAGTACTTC.

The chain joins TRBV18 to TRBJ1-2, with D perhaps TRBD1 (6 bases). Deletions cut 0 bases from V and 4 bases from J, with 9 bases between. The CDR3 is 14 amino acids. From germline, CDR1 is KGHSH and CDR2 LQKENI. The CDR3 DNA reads TGTGCCAGCTCACCACCACAGGGCGGCTATGGCTACACCTTC. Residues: CASSPPQGGYGYTF.

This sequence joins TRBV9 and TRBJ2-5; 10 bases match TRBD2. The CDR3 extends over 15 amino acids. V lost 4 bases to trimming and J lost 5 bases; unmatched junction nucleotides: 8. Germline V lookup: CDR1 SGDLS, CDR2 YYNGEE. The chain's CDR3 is CASSPTSGMVETQYF. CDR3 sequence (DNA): TGTGCCAGCAGCCCTACTAGCGGGATGGTGGAGACCCAGTACTTC.

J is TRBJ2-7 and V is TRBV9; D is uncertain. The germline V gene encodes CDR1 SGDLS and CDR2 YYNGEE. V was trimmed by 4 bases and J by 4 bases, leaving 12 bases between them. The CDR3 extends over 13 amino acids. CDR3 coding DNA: TGTGCCAGCAGCCCCCGCGGATTATACGAGCAGTACTTC. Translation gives CASSPRGLYEQYF.

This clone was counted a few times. In nucleotides, the CDR3 is TGTGCCAGCAGCGTAGATGGTGAGGGGGAATCCTACAATGAGCAGTTCTTC. Translating it yields CASSVDGEGESYNEQFF. This chain connects TRBV9 to TRBJ2-1; D possibly corresponds to TRBD1 (6 bases). Germline-derived CDR1 and CDR2 are SGDLS and YYNGEE. Trimming stripped 0 bases from V and 1 base from J, with 14 bases between. The CDR3 loop spans 17 amino acids. Looking up the rest from reference TRBV9 and TRBJ2-1 gives the full variable domain: DSGVTQTPKHLITATGQRVTLRCSPRSGDLSVYWYQQSLDQGLQFLIQYYNGEERAKGNILERFSAQQFPDLHSELNLSSLELGDSALYFCASSVDGEGESYNEQFFGPGTRLTVL.

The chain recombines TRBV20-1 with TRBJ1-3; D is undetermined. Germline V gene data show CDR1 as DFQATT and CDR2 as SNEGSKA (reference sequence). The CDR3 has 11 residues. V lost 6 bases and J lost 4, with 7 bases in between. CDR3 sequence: CSAPGGNTIYF. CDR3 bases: TGCAGTGCCCCCGGGGGAAACACCATATATTTT.

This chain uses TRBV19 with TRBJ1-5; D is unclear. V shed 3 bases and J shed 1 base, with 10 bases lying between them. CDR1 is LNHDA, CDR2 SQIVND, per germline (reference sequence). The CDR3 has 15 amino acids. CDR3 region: CASSILWSSNQPQHF. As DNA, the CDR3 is TGTGCCAGTAGTATTTTGTGGAGCAGCAATCAGCCCCAGCATTTT.

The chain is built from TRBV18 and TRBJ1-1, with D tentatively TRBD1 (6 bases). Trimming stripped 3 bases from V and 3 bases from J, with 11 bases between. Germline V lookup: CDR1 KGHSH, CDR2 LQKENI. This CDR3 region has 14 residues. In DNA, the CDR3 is TGTGCCAGCTCACCGGACGACAGGTACACTGAAGCTTTCTTT. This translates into CASSPDDRYTEAFF.

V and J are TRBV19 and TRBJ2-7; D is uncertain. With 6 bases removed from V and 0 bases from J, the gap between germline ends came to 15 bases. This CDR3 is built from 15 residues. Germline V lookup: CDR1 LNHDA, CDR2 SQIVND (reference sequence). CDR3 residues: CASSLMVTGSYEQYF. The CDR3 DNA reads TGTGCCAGTAGCCTCATGGTGACGGGCTCCTACGAGCAGTACTTC. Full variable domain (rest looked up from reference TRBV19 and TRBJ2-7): DGGITQSPKYLFRKEGQNVTLSCEQNLNHDAMYWYRQDPGQGLRLIYYSQIVNDFQKGDIAEGYSVSREKKESFPLTVTSAQKNPTAFYLCASSLMVTGSYEQYFGPGTRLTVT.

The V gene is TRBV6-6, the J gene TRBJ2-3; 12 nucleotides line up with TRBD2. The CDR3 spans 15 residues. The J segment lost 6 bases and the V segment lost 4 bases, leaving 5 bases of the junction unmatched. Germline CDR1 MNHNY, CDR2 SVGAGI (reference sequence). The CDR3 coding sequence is TGTGCCAGCAGTTGGACTAGCGGGACTATGGATACGCAGTATTTT. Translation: CASSWTSGTMDTQYF.

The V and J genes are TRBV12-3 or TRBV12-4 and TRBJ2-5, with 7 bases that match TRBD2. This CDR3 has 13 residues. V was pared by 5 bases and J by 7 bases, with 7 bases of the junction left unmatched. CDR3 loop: CASSPGTKGTQYF. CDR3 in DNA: TGTGCCAGCAGTCCCGGGACTAAGGGGACCCAGTACTTC.

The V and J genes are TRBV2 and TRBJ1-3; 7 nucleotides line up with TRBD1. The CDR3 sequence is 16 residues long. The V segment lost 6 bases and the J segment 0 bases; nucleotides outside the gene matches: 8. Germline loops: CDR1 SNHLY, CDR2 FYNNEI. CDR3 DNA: TGTGCCAGCAGCGGACAGGTTCTCACCTCTGGAAACACCATATATTTT. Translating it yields CASSGQVLTSGNTIYF.

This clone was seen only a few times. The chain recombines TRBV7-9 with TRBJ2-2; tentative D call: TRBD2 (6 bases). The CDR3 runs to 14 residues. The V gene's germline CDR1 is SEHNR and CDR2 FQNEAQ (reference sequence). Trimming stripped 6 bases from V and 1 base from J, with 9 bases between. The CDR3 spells CASRDSGNTGELFF. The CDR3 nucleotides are TGTGCCAGCAGGGATAGCGGGAACACCGGGGAGCTGTTTTTT.

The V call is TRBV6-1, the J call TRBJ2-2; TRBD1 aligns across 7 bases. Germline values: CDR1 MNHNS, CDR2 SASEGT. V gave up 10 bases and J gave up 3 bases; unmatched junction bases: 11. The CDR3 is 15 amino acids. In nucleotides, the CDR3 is TGTGCCACCCTGGTGAGGCAGGGGGACACCGGGGAGCTGTTTTTT. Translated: CATLVRQGDTGELFF.

The CDR3: CASSAGQGENYGYTF. CDR3 coding DNA: TGTGCCAGCAGCGCCGGACAGGGCGAGAACTATGGCTACACCTTC. The rearrangement joins TRBV7-6 to TRBJ1-2; 8 bases fit TRBD1. Germline CDR1 is SGHVS and CDR2 is FNYEAQ. V lost 5 bases to trimming and J lost 2 bases; unmatched junction nucleotides: 7. This CDR3 is built from 15 residues.

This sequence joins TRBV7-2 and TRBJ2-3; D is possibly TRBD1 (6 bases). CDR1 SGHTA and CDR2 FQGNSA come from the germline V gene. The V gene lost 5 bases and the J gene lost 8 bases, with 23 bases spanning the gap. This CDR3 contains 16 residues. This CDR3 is CASSLDRKGVLATQYF. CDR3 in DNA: TGTGCCAGCAGCCTAGATCGAAAGGGGGTTCTGGCTACGCAGTATTTT. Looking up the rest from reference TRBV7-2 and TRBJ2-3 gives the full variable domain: GAGVSQSPSNKVTEKGKDVELRCDPISGHTALYWYRQSLGQGLEFLIYFQGNSAPDKSGLPSDRFSAERTGGSVSTLTIQRTQQEDSAVYLCASSLDRKGVLATQYFGPGTRLTVL.

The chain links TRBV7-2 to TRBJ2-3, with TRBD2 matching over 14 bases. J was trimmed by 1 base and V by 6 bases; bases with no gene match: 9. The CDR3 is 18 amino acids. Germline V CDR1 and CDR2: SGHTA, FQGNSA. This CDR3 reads CASRGTSGRGYGTDTQYF. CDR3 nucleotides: TGTGCCAGCAGAGGGACTAGCGGGAGAGGTTACGGCACAGATACGCAGTATTTT.

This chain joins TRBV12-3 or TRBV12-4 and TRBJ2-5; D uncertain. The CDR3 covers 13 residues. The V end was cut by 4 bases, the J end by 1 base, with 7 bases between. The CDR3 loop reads CASSSGFQETQYF. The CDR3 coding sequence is TGTGCCAGCAGTTCAGGCTTCCAAGAGACCCAGTACTTC.

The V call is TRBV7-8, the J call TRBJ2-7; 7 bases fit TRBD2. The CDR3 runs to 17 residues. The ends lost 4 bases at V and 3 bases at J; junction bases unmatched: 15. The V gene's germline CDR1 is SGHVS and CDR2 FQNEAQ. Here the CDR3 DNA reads TGTGCCAGCAGCTCCACAATACGGGGGGAATGGGGCTACGAGCAGTACTTC. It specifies CASSSTIRGEWGYEQYF.

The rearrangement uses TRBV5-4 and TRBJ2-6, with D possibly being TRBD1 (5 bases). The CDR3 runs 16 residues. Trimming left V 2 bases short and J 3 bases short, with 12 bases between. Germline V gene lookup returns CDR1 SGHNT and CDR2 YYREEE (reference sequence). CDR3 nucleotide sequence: TGTGCCAGCAGCTTCCCCCAGGGAAGTGGGGCCAACGTCCTGACTTTC. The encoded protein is CASSFPQGSGANVLTF.

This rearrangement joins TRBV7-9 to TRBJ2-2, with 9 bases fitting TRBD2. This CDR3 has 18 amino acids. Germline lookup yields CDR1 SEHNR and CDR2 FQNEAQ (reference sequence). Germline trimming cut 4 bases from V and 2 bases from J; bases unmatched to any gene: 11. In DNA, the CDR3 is TGTGCCAGCAGCTCTATCGGGACTAGCCCTCGAAACACCGGGGAGCTGTTTTTT. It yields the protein CASSSIGTSPRNTGELFF.

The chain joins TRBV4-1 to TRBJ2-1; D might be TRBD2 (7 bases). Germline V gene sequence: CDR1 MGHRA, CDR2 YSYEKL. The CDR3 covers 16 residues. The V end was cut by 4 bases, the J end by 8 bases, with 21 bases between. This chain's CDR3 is CASSRPGRGMGDEQFF. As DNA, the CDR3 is TGCGCCAGCAGCCGGCCGGGGAGGGGGATGGGCGATGAGCAGTTCTTC.

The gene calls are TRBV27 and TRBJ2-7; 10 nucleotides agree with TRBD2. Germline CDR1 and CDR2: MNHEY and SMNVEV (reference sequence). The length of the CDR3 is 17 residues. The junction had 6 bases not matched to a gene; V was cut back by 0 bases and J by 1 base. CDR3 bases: TGTGCCAGCAGTTTATCTCAGACAGCGGGAGGGTCCTACGAGCAGTACTTC. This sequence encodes CASSLSQTAGGSYEQYF.